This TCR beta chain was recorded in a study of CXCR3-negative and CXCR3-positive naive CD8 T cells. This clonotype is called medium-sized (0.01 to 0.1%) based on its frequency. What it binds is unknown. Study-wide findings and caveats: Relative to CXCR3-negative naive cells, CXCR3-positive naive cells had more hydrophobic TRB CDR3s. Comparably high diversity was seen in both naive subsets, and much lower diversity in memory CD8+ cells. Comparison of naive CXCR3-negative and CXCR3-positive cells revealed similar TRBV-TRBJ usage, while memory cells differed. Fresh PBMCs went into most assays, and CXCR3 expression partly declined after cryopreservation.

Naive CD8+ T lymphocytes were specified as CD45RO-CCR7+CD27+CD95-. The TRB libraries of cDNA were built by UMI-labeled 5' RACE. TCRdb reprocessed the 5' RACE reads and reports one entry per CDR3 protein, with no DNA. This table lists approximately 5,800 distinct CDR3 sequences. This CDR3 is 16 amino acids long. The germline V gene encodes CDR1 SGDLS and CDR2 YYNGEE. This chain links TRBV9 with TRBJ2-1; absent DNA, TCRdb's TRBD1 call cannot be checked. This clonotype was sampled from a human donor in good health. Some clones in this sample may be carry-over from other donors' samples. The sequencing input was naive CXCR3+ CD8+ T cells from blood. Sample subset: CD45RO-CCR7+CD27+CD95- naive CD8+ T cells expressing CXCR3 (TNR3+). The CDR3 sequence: CASSPGRPQGRDEQFF.